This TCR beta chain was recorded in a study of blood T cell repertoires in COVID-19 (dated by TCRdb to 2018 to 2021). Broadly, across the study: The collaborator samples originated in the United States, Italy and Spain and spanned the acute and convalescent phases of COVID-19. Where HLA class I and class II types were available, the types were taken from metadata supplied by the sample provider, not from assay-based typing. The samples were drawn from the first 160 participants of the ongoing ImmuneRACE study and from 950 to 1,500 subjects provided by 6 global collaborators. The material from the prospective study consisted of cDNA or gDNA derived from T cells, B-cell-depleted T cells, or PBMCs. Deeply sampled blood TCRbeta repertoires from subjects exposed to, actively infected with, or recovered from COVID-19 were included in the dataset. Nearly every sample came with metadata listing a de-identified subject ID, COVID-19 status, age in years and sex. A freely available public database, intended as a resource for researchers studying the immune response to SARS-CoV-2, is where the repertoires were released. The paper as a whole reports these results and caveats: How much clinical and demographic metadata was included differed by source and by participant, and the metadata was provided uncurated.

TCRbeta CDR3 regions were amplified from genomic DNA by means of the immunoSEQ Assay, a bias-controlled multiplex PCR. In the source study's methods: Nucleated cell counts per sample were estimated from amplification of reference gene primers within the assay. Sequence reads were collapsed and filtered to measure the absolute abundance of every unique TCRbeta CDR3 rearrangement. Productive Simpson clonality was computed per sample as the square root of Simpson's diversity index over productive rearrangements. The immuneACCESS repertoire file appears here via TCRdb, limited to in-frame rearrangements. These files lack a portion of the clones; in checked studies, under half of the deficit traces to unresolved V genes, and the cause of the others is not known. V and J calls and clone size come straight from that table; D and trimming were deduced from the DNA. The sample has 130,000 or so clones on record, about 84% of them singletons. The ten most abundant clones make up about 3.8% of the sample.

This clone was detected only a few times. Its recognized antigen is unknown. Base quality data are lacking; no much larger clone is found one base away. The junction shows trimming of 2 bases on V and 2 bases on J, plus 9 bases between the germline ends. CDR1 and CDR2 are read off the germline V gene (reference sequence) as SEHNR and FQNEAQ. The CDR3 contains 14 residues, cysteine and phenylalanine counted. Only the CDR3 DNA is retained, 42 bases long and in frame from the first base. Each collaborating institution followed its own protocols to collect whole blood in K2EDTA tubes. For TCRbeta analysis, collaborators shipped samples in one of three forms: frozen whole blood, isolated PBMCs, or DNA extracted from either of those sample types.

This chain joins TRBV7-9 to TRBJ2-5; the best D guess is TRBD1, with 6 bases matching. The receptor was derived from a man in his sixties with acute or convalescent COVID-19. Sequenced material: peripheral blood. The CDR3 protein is CASSLIQGQETQYF. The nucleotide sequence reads TGTGCCAGCAGCTTAATACAGGGTCAAGAGACCCAGTACTTC.